Presented here are 18 T cell receptor beta chains from one specimen sequenced in a study of blood T cell repertoires in COVID-19. Assay: immunoSEQ multiplex PCR; the TCRdb copy retains only in-frame clones and omits some. The table records fewer than 350,000 clones, approximately 86% of them present only once. Input material: peripheral blood. The receptors were gathered from a woman in her sixties or seventies with COVID-19, enrolled during active disease.

The rearrangement uses TRBV7-9 and TRBJ2-6, with 9 nucleotides matching TRBD1. V shed 6 bases and J 0 bases; nucleotides not matched to a gene: 3. Per the germline V gene, CDR1 is SEHNR and CDR2 is FQNEAQ (reference sequence). This CDR3 spans 16 amino acids. The CDR3 sequence: CASSSDRGSGANVLTF. The CDR3 DNA reads TGTGCCAGCAGTTCGGACAGGGGCTCTGGGGCCAACGTCCTGACTTTC.

The count of this clone is one. This sequence joins TRBV3-1 (or the pseudogene TRBV3-2) and TRBJ2-1; 10 positions agree with TRBD2. This CDR3 is built from 18 residues. Germline loops: CDR1 LGHDT, CDR2 YNNKEL (reference sequence). Unmatched junction bases numbered 11, after V lost 2 bases and J lost 4 bases. The CDR3 DNA sequence: TGTGCCAGCAGCCAAATTGGGGTAGCGGGGGGTTTTTACAATGAGCAGTTCTTC. This encodes CASSQIGVAGGFYNEQFF.

The gene calls are TRBV5-6 and TRBJ1-1, with 11 bases matching TRBD1. The CDR3 is made up of 15 amino acids. Per germline, CDR1 SGHDT and CDR2 YYEEEE. V lost 2 bases and J lost 6; bases outside the gene matches: 6. This chain's CDR3 is CASSFRDRGKAEAFF. CDR3 nucleotide sequence: TGTGCCAGCAGCTTCCGGGACAGGGGGAAGGCTGAAGCTTTCTTT.

This sequence joins TRBV7-9 and TRBJ1-5; 7 nucleotides agree with TRBD1. The V gene end was trimmed by 2 bases and the J gene end by 3 bases; junction bases not matched to a gene: 16. The CDR3 runs 19 residues. CDR1 and CDR2 (germline): SEHNR, FQNEAQ (reference sequence). In DNA form, the CDR3 reads TGTGCCAGCAGCTTAAGCCCTTCGACAGGGCCGCTGAACAATCAGCCCCAGCATTTT. Protein sequence: CASSLSPSTGPLNNQPQHF.

The chain uses TRBV11-3 and TRBJ2-1; 11 bases align to TRBD2. The CDR3 loop spans 17 amino acids. V lost 5 bases, J lost 0 bases, and 6 bases stayed unmatched. Germline V lookup: CDR1 SGHNT, CDR2 YENEEA. This chain's CDR3 is CASSLSGGASSYNEQFF. In DNA form, the CDR3 reads TGTGCCAGCAGCCTTAGCGGGGGGGCGAGCTCCTACAATGAGCAGTTCTTC.

DNA for the CDR3: TGTGCCAGCAGCTTCAGTTCAGGGGGCGGCACTGAAGCTTTCTTT. It specifies CASSFSSGGGTEAFF. J is TRBJ1-1 and V is TRBV7-3; 8 bases are a match to TRBD1. The CDR3 contains 15 residues. Germline V gene lookup returns CDR1 SGHTA and CDR2 FQGTGA. V was clipped by 3 bases and J by 4 bases; unmatched bases: 7.

This clone was recorded only once. The CDR3 DNA sequence: TGCGCCAGCAGCCCGACAGGGACCACCGGGGAGCTGTTTTTT. It translates to CASSPTGTTGELFF. The chain joins TRBV5-1 to TRBJ2-2; 7 positions match TRBD1. The CDR3 loop spans 14 amino acids. The J segment lost 4 bases and the V segment lost 4 bases, leaving 4 bases of the junction unmatched. In germline, CDR1 is SGHRS, CDR2 YFSETQ.

The chain combines TRBV18 with TRBJ1-2, with D unclear. Trimming removed 1 base at V and 8 bases at J, with 14 bases between. The CDR3 loop spans 14 amino acids. Germline V lookup: CDR1 KGHSH, CDR2 LQKENI. The CDR3 sequence is CASSPLDAAEGYTF. The CDR3 DNA reads as TGTGCCAGCTCACCACTTGACGCTGCGGAGGGCTACACCTTC.

The rearrangement joins TRBV7-9 to TRBJ2-7; D is perhaps TRBD2 (7 bases). CDR3 length equals 16 residues. Trimming shortened V by 5 bases and J by 0 bases, and 17 bases separated the two germline ends. Germline-derived CDR1 and CDR2 are SEHNR and FQNEAQ (reference sequence). The CDR3 DNA is TGTGCCAGCAGCCCTGTAGGGGGGGCAAGCTCCTACGAGCAGTACTTC. As protein: CASSPVGGASSYEQYF.

This chain links TRBV6-5 with TRBJ2-7; D may be TRBD1 (5 bases). The germline V gene encodes CDR1 MNHEY and CDR2 SVGAGI. V was clipped by 6 bases and J by 2 bases, with 17 bases between them. The CDR3 loop spans 15 amino acids. The CDR3 protein is CASRPYQGFAYEQYF. In DNA form, the CDR3 reads TGTGCCAGCAGGCCCTATCAGGGATTCGCCTACGAGCAGTACTTC.

This clone was observed a handful of times. The V call is TRBV7-3, the J call TRBJ2-2; D is uncertain. The CDR3 spans 12 residues. Germline-derived CDR1 and CDR2 are SGHTA and FQGTGA. The V gene lost 5 bases and the J gene lost 3 bases, with 4 bases spanning the gap. CDR3 nucleotide sequence: TGTGCCAGCAGCACTGACACCGGGGAGCTGTTTTTT. Amino acids: CASSTDTGELFF. The complete variable domain, with remaining parts taken from reference TRBV7-3 and TRBJ2-2, reads GAGVSQTPSNKVTEKGKYVELRCDPISGHTALYWYRQSLGQGPEFLIYFQGTGAADDSGLPNDRFFAVRPEGSVSTLKIQRTERGDSAVYLCASSTDTGELFFGEGSRLTVL.

This chain links TRBV5-6 with TRBJ2-3, with D perhaps TRBD2 (5 bases). This CDR3 is built from 14 residues. The germline CDR1 and CDR2 sequences are SGHDT and YYEEEE. The V gene lost 3 bases and the J gene lost 1 base, with 9 bases spanning the gap. The CDR3 loop reads CASSSSRGTDTQYF. In DNA form, the CDR3 reads TGTGCCAGCAGCTCCTCGAGGGGCACAGATACGCAGTATTTT.

The chain is built from TRBV9 and TRBJ2-7, with 12 bases fitting TRBD1. The germline CDR1 and CDR2 sequences are SGDLS and YYNGEE. J gave up 5 bases and V 4 bases, and 7 bases lay outside the gene matches. The CDR3 is 15 amino acids. The CDR3 DNA follows: TGTGCCAGCAGCACAGCCGGGACAGGGGGCGACGAGCAGTACTTC. Encoded protein: CASSTAGTGGDEQYF.

V and J are TRBV30 and TRBJ1-1, with TRBD1 identical over 10 bases. After removal of 4 bases from V and 0 bases from J, the junction contained 8 bases not matched to a gene. This CDR3 is built from 16 residues. Germline lookup yields CDR1 GTSNPN and CDR2 SVGIG (reference sequence). CDR3 DNA: TGTGCCTGGACCGGGACAGGGGTTTGGGTGAACACTGAAGCTTTCTTT. Translating it yields CAWTGTGVWVNTEAFF. The whole variable domain, remainder taken from reference TRBV30 and TRBJ1-1, is SQTIHQWPATLVQPVGSPLSLECTVEGTSNPNLYWYRQAAGRGLQLLFYSVGIGQISSEVPQNLSASRPQDRQFILSSKKLLLSDSGFYLCAWTGTGVWVNTEAFFGQGTRLTVV.

This rearrangement joins TRBV5-1 to TRBJ1-4; 9 bases align to TRBD1. The CDR3 spans 16 residues. Looked up from germline, CDR1 is SGHRS and CDR2 is YFSETQ. With V trimmed by 4 bases and J by 1 base, 5 bases remained unmatched. CDR3 coding DNA: TGCGCCAGCAGCCCGGGACAGGGAAGAACTAATGAAAAACTGTTTTTT. Translated: CASSPGQGRTNEKLFF.

The chain links TRBV7-2 to TRBJ1-1; D is uncertain. There are 13 residues in the CDR3. CDR1 SGHTA and CDR2 FQGNSA come from the germline V gene. V lost 8 bases and J lost 3, with 13 bases in between. CDR3 loop: CASSLTVDTEAFF. The CDR3 DNA reads TGTGCCAGCTCCCTTACTGTGGACACTGAAGCTTTCTTT.

There are a few counts of this clone. V usage is TRBV9 and J usage is TRBJ1-1, with 12 bases matching TRBD1. The CDR3 is made up of 13 amino acids. Germline V gives CDR1 SGDLS, CDR2 YYNGEE. The junction had 4 bases not matched to a gene; V was cut back by 4 bases and J by 9 bases. The CDR3 loop is CASSTWDRGQAFF. CDR3 in DNA: TGTGCCAGCAGCACCTGGGACAGGGGGCAAGCTTTCTTT.

The chain employs TRBV19 and TRBJ1-2; D may be TRBD1 (6 bases). The V gene's germline CDR1 is LNHDA and CDR2 SQIVND (reference sequence). Between the trimmed V and J ends, which lost 1 base and 1 base, there was a span of 10 bases. The CDR3 runs 15 residues. The CDR3 spells CASSIGVQGNYGYTF. The CDR3 DNA reads TGTGCCAGTAGTATAGGTGTACAGGGTAACTATGGCTACACCTTC.